What follows are 9 T cell receptor beta chains derived from one specimen sequenced in a study of glioma-infiltrating T cells after dendritic cell vaccination. Regarding time point: after dendritic cell vaccination, including at tumor progression/relapse. Only in-frame clones appear in the TCRdb table, and some are missing; sequencing was by immunoSEQ multiplex PCR. Among 90,000 or so clones listed, approximately 80% were seen once. This specimen consisted of blood, obtained after dendritic cell vaccination. The receptors derive from a human donor with glioblastoma.

The chain recombines TRBV5-1 with TRBJ2-5; D remains unclear. The V and J ends lost 0 bases and 1 base respectively, with 7 bases between them. Germline V CDR1 and CDR2: SGHRS, YFSETQ. The CDR3 runs to 14 residues. The CDR3 DNA reads TGCGCCAGCAGCTTGGGTAACAGCCAAGAGACCCAGTACTTC. It is translated as CASSLGNSQETQYF.

This clone was recorded a few times. The V call is TRBV5-1, the J call TRBJ1-1; 8 bases are a match to TRBD1. The CDR3 covers 15 residues. Germline V gene lookup returns CDR1 SGHRS and CDR2 YFSETQ. Trimming cost V 4 bases and J 7 bases; bases outside gene matches: 12. The CDR3, as DNA: TGCGCCAGCAGCGCGTGGGGAGGAACAGGGGGTGAAGCTTTCTTT. It codes for CASSAWGGTGGEAFF. The full variable domain, in which reference TRBV5-1 and TRBJ1-1 provide the parts outside the CDR3, is KAGVTQTPRYLIKTRGQQVTLSCSPISGHRSVSWYQQTPGQGLQFLFEYFSETQRNKGNFPGRFSGRQFSNSRSEMNVSTLELGDSALYLCASSAWGGTGGEAFFGQGTRLTVV.

The chain couples TRBV28 to TRBJ1-1, with 10 bases identical to TRBD1. The CDR3 has 14 residues. V dropped 4 bases and J dropped 6; count of bases not matched to a gene: 5. CDR1 and CDR2 (germline): MDHEN, SYDVKM. The CDR3 spells CASSSSGTGAEAFF. The CDR3 DNA sequence: TGTGCCAGCAGTTCTTCCGGGACAGGGGCTGAAGCTTTCTTT.

This chain links TRBV6-1 with TRBJ2-1; possible D gene TRBD2, 5 bases. The CDR3 is made up of 13 amino acids. V shed 10 bases and J shed 5 bases, with 15 bases lying between them. Germline CDR1 reads MNHNS; CDR2 reads SASEGT. The DNA for the CDR3 is TGTGCCACCGTGTCCCCCGGGGACAATGAGCAGTTCTTC. Encoded protein: CATVSPGDNEQFF.

J is TRBJ1-1 and V is TRBV9; possible D gene TRBD1, 5 bases. CDR1 SGDLS and CDR2 YYNGEE come from the germline V gene. The ends were cut back, 3 bases at V and 4 bases at J, with 16 bases in the middle. The CDR3 is made up of 15 amino acids. CDR3 loop: CASSGPSVGGTEAFF. The CDR3 DNA sequence: TGTGCCAGCAGCGGACCGAGTGTGGGGGGCACTGAAGCTTTCTTT.

The chain employs TRBV20-1 and TRBJ2-7; a weak D match, TRBD1 (6 bases). Germline V CDR1 and CDR2: DFQATT, SNEGSKA (reference sequence). This CDR3 contains 11 residues. Trimming pared 1 base from V and 7 bases from J, leaving 8 bases between. In DNA, the CDR3 is TGCAGTGCTAGAGGGCAGGGGGAGCAGTACTTC. It translates to CSARGQGEQYF.

The CDR3 DNA is TGTGCCAGCAGATACAGGGGTGGCTACACCTTC. Its translation is CASRYRGGYTF. V gene TRBV6-1 combines with J gene TRBJ1-2; 7 nucleotides match TRBD1. The germline CDR1 and CDR2 sequences are MNHNS and SASEGT. J lost 7 bases, V lost 6 bases, and 2 bases had no gene match. The CDR3 extends over 11 amino acids.

The chain joins TRBV18 to TRBJ2-7; 9 nucleotides line up with TRBD1. Germline assignment: CDR1 KGHSH and CDR2 LQKENI. The CDR3 contains 14 residues. Trimming at V came to 5 bases and at J to 7 bases, leaving 9 bases not matched to a gene. CDR3 loop: CASSSGTGLGEQYF. The CDR3 nucleotides read TGTGCCAGCTCATCCGGGACAGGGCTAGGAGAGCAGTACTTC.

The CDR3 loop is CASSPPAGVDTEAFF. CDR3 sequence (DNA): TGTGCCAGCTCACCACCTGCCGGGGTTGACACTGAAGCTTTCTTT. The chain couples TRBV18 to TRBJ1-1; no clear D gene. This CDR3 is 15 amino acids long. The germline V and J ends were trimmed by 0 bases and 3 bases, with 11 bases remaining between them. The germline V gene encodes CDR1 KGHSH and CDR2 LQKENI.